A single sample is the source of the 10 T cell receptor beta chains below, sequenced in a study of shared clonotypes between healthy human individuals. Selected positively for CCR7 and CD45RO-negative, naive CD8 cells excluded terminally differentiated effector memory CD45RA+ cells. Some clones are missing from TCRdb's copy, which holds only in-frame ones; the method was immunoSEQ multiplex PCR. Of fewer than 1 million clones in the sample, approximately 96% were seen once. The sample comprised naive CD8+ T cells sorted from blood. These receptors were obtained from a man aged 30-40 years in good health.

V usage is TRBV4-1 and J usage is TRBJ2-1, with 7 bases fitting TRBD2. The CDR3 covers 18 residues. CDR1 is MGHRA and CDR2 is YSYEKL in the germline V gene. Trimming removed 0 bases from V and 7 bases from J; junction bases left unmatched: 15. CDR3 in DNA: TGCGCCAGCAGCCAAGATCCCCCCCTGGCGGGAGTTGTTAATGAGCAGTTCTTC. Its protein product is CASSQDPPLAGVVNEQFF.

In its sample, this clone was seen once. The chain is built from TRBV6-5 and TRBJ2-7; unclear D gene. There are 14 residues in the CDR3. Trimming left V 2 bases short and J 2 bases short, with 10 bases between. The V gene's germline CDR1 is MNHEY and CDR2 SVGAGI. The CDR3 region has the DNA TGTGCCAGCAGTTACCGACCACGAACCTACGAGCAGTACTTC. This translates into CASSYRPRTYEQYF.

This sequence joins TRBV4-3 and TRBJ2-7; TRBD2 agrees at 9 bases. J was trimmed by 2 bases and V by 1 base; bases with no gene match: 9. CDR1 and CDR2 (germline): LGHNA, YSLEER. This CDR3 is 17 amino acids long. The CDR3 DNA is TGCGCCAGCAGCCAAGTAGGTTCTAGCGGGGCCCCCTACGAGCAGTACTTC. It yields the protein CASSQVGSSGAPYEQYF.

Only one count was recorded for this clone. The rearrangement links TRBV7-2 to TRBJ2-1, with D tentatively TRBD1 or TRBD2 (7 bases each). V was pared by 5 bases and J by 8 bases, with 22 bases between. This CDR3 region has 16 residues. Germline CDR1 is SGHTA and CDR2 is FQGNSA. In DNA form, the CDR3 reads TGTGCCAGCAGCCCCCCAGGGGGAGGGCCTCTCGATGAGCAGTTCTTC. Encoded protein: CASSPPGGGPLDEQFF.

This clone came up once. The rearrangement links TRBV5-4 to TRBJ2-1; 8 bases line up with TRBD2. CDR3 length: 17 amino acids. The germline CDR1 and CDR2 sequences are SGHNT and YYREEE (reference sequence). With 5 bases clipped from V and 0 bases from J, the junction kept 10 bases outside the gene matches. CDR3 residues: CASSSRVGTSSYNEQFF. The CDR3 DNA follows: TGTGCCAGCAGTTCTAGGGTAGGGACTAGCTCCTACAATGAGCAGTTCTTC.

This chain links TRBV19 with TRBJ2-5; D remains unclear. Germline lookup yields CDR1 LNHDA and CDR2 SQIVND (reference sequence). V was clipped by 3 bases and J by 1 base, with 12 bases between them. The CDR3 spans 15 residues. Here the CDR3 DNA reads TGTGCCAGTAGTATCGGCCGGGCGAGCCAAGAGACCCAGTACTTC. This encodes CASSIGRASQETQYF.

The CDR3 here is CASSLRVGLAGPYNEQFF. The CDR3 DNA reads TGTGCCAGCAGTTTAAGGGTGGGACTAGCGGGGCCGTACAATGAGCAGTTCTTC. The rearrangement joins TRBV27 to TRBJ2-1, with TRBD2 matching over 13 bases. The CDR3 contains 18 residues. J was trimmed by 4 bases and V by 2 bases; bases with no gene match: 8. Germline values: CDR1 MNHEY, CDR2 SMNVEV (reference sequence).

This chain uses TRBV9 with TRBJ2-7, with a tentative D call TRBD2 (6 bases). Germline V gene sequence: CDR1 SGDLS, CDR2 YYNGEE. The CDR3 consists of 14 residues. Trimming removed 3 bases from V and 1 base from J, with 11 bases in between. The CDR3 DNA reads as TGTGCCAGCAGCGCCCGGGACTTGTCCTACGAGCAGTACTTC. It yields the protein CASSARDLSYEQYF. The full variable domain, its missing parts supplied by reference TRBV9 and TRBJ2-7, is DSGVTQTPKHLITATGQRVTLRCSPRSGDLSVYWYQQSLDQGLQFLIQYYNGEERAKGNILERFSAQQFPDLHSELNLSSLELGDSALYFCASSARDLSYEQYFGPGTRLTVT.

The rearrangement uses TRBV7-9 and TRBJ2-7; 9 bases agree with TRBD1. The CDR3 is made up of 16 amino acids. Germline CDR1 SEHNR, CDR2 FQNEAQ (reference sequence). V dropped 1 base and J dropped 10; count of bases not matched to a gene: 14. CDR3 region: CASSLDRDRVLADQYF. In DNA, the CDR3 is TGTGCCAGCAGCTTAGATCGGGACAGGGTCCTAGCGGACCAGTACTTC.

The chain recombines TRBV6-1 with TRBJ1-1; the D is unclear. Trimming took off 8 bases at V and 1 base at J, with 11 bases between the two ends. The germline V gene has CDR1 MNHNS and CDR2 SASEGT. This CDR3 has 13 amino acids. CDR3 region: CASELVQNTEAFF. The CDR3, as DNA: TGTGCCAGCGAGCTGGTCCAGAACACTGAAGCTTTCTTT.